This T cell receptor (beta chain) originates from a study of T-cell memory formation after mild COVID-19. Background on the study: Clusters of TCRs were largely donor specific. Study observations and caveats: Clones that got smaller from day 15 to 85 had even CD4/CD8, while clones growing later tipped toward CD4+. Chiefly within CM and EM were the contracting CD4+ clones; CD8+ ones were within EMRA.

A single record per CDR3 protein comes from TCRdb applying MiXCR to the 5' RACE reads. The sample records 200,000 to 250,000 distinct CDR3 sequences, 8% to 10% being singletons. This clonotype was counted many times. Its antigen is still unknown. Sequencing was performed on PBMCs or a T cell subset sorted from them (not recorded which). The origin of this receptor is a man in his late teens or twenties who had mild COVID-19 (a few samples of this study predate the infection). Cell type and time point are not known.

CDR3 region: CASSPGREVQYF. The CDR3 DNA follows: TGTGCCAGCAGCCCCGGTCGGGAGGTACAGTACTTC. V is TRBV11-2 and J is TRBJ2-7, with 7 bases that match TRBD2. With 5 bases clipped from V and 10 bases from J, the junction kept 8 bases outside the gene matches. Germline V gives CDR1 SGHAT, CDR2 FQNNGV. This CDR3 comprises 12 residues.